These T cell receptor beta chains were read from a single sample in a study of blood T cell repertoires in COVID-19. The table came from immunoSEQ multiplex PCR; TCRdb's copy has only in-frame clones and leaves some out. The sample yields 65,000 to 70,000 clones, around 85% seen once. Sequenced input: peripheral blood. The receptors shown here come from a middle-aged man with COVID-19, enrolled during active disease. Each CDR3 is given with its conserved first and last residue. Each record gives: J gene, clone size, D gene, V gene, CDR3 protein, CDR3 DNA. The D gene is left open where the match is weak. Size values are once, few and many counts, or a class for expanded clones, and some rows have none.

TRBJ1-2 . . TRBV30 CAWRNREGSYGYTF TGTGCCTGGAGGAACAGGGAAGGATCTTATGGCTACACCTTC
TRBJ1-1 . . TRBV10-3 CASKTQDTEAFF TGTGCCAGTAAGACCCAGGACACTGAAGCTTTCTTT
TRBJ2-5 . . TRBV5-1 CASSAMRVGETQYF TGCGCCAGCAGCGCGATGAGGGTGGGAGAGACCCAGTACTTC
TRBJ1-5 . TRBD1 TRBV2 CASSVQGIQSQPQHF TGTGCCAGCAGTGTACAGGGGATACAATCACAGCCCCAGCATTTT
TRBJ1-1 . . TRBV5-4 CASTRRGVSEAFF TGTGCCAGCACCAGGCGGGGGGTAAGTGAAGCTTTCTTT
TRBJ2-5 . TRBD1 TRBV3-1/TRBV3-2 CASSPGQQETQYF TGTGCCAGCAGCCCGGGACAGCAAGAGACCCAGTACTTC
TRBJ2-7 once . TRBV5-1 CASSLEIAPYEQYF TGCGCCAGCAGCTTGGAGATAGCACCCTACGAGCAGTACTTC
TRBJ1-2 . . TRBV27 CASSRSDVYGYTF TGTGCCAGCAGTAGAAGCGATGTCTATGGCTACACCTTC
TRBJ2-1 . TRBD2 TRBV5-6 CASSDGTTNEQFF TGTGCCAGCAGCGACGGGACTACCAATGAGCAGTTCTTC
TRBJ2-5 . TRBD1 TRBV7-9 CASSLSTGEETQYF TGTGCCAGCAGCCTATCGACAGGGGAAGAGACCCAGTACTTC
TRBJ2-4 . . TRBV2 CASSESGFKNIQYF TGTGCCAGCAGTGAATCGGGGTTCAAAAACATTCAGTACTTC
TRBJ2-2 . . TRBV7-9 CASSPGPANTGELFF TGTGCCAGCAGCCCAGGGCCAGCGAACACCGGGGAGCTGTTTTTT
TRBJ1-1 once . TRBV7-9 CASSLVAGTEAFF TGTGCCAGCAGCTTAGTGGCGGGCACTGAAGCTTTCTTT
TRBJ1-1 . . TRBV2 CASSEPDRDEAFF TGTGCCAGCAGTGAACCAGACAGAGATGAAGCTTTCTTT
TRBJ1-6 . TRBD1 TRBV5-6 CASSGQGAYNSPLHF TGTGCCAGCAGTGGACAGGGGGCCTATAATTCACCCCTCCACTTT
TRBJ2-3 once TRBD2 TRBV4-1 CASSRGLAGGDTQYF TGCGCCAGCAGCCGAGGACTAGCGGGGGGGGATACGCAGTATTTT
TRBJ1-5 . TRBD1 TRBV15 CATSSYGQGEQPQHF TGTGCCACCAGCAGTTATGGACAGGGGGAACAGCCCCAGCATTTT
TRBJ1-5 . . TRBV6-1 CASSGPSSTNLNQPQHF TGTGCCAGCAGTGGCCCCAGTTCAACCAACCTCAATCAGCCCCAGCATTTT
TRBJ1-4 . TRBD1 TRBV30 CAWSRTGQGRNEKLFF TGTGCCTGGAGTCGTACGGGACAGGGACGTAATGAAAAACTGTTTTTT
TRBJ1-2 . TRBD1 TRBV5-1 CASRTGQADHGYTF TGCGCCAGCAGGACGGGACAGGCGGACCATGGCTACACCTTC
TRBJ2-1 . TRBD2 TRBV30 CAWVRTSGYNEQFF TGTGCCTGGGTTAGGACTAGCGGCTACAATGAGCAGTTCTTC
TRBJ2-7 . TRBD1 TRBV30 CAWVSQGAEGQYF TGTGCCTGGGTCTCTCAGGGGGCCGAAGGGCAGTACTTC
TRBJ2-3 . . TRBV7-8 CASSLAGRGPNTQYF TGTGCCAGCAGCTTAGCGGGGCGGGGTCCGAATACGCAGTATTTT
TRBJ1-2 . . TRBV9 CASSETNYGYTF TGTGCCAGCAGCGAGACAAACTATGGCTACACCTTC
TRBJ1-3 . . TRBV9 CASRRDRGGNTIYF TGTGCCAGCCGGCGGGATCGGGGAGGAAACACCATATATTTT
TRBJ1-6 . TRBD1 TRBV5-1 CASSGPTGGQSPLHF TGCGCCAGCAGCGGCCCTACAGGGGGCCAGTCACCCCTCCACTTT
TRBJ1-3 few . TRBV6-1 CASSEAPGASGNTIYF TGTGCCAGCAGTGAAGCGCCGGGTGCATCTGGAAACACCATATATTTT
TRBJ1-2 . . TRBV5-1 CASSRGDTDGYTF TGCGCCAGCAGCAGGGGCGATACAGATGGCTACACCTTC
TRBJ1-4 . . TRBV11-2 CASSLGQGTNEKLFF TGTGCCAGCAGCTTAGGTCAGGGAACTAATGAAAAACTGTTTTTT
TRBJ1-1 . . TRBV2 CASTGPRGAFF TGTGCCAGCACGGGCCCTCGGGGAGCTTTCTTT
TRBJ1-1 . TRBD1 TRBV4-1 CASSQARDSDMPSNTEAFF TGCGCCAGCAGCCAAGCCAGGGACAGCGATATGCCTTCGAACACTGAAGCTTTCTTT